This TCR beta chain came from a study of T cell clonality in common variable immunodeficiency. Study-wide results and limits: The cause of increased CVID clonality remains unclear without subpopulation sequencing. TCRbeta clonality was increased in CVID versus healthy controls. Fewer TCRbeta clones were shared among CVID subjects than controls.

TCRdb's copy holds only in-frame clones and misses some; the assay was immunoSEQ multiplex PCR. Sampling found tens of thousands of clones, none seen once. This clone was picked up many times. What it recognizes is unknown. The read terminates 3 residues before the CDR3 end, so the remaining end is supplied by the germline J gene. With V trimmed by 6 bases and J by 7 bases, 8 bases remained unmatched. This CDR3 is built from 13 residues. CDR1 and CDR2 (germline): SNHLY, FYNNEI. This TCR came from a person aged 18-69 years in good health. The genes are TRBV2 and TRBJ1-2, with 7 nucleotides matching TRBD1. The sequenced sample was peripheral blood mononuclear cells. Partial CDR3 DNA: TGTGCCAGCAGAACAGGGGTATTGGCTGGC. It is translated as CASRTGVLAG. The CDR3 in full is CASRTGVLAGYTF.